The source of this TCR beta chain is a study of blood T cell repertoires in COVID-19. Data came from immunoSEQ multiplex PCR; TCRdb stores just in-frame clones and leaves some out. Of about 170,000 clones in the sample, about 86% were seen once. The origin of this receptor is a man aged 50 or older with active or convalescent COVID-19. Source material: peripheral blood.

Here the CDR3 DNA reads TGTGCCAGCAGCGTAGTAGGGGGTAATTCACCCCTCCACTTT. This translates into CASSVVGGNSPLHF. The V gene is TRBV9, the J gene TRBJ1-6, with D tentatively TRBD1 (6 bases). Germline V gives CDR1 SGDLS, CDR2 YYNGEE. The CDR3 runs to 14 residues. V gave up 0 bases and J gave up 6 bases, with 7 bases separating them. The full variable domain, in which reference TRBV9 and TRBJ1-6 provide the parts outside the CDR3, is DSGVTQTPKHLITATGQRVTLRCSPRSGDLSVYWYQQSLDQGLQFLIQYYNGEERAKGNILERFSAQQFPDLHSELNLSSLELGDSALYFCASSVVGGNSPLHFGNGTRLTVT.